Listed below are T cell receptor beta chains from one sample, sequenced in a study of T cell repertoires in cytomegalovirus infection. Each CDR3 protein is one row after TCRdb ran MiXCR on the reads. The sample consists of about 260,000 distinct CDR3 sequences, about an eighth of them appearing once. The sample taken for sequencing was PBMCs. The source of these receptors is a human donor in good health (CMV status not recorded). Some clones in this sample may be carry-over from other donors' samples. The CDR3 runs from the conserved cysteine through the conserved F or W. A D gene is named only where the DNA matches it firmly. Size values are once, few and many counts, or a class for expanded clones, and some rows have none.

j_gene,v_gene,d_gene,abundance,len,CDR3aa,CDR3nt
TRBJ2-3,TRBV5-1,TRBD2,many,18,CASSLGRGTSGGFDTQYF,TGCGCCAGCAGCTTGGGAAGAGGGACTAGCGGGGGGTTCGATACGCAGTATTTT
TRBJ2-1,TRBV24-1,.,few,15,CATSDSRDRYNEQFF,TGTGCCACCAGTGACTCCCGGGACCGTTACAATGAGCAGTTCTTC
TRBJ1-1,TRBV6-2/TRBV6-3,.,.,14,CASSYSGIPPEAFF,TGTGCCAGCAGTTACTCAGGGATACCTCCTGAAGCTTTCTTT
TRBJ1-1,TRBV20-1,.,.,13,CSARVQGGGSAFF,TGCAGTGCTAGAGTTCAGGGAGGGGGATCGGCTTTCTTT
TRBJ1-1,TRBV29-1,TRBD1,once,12,CGVGRGRDEAFF,TGCGGCGTTGGTAGGGGGCGAGATGAAGCTTTCTTT
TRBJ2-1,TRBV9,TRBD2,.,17,CASSPSGLAGERNEQFF,TGTGCCAGCAGCCCCAGCGGACTAGCGGGAGAAAGGAATGAGCAGTTCTTC
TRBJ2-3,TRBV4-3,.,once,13,CASSQFRADTQYF,TGCGCCAGCAGCCAATTCAGGGCAGATACGCAGTATTTT
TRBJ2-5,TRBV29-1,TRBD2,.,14,CSVVGGAREETQYF,TGCAGCGTTGTCGGGGGGGCTCGGGAGGAGACCCAGTACTTC
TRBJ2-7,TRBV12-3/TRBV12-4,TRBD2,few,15,CASAWTGGGTYEQYF,TGTGCCAGCGCATGGACGGGGGGGGGGACCTACGAGCAGTACTTC
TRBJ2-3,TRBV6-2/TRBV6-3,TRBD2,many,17,CASSRSSSGRGTDTQYF,TGTGCCAGCAGTCGAAGCTCTAGCGGGAGAGGCACAGATACGCAGTATTTT
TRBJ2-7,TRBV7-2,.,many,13,CASSSLDGYEQYF,TGTGCCAGCAGCTCCCTCGACGGCTACGAGCAGTACTTC
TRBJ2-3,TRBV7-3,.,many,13,CASSLGRTDTQYF,TGTGCCAGCAGCTTAGGCCGGACAGATACGCAGTATTTT
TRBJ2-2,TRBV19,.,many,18,CASSVPSGRGRGTGELFF,TGTGCCAGTAGCGTGCCCTCGGGACGAGGGCGAGGGACCGGGGAGCTGTTTTTT
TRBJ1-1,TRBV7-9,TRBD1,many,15,CASSLQGAGNTEAFF,TGTGCCAGCAGCTTACAGGGGGCTGGGAACACTGAAGCTTTCTTT
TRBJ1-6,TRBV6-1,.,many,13,CATATVGNSPLHF,TGTGCCACTGCGACAGTAGGGAATTCACCCCTCCACTTT
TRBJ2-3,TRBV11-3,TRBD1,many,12,CASSLGQGALDF,TGTGCCAGCAGCTTGGGACAGGGGGCGTTGGATTTT
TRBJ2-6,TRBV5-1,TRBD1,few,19,CASSSWDSSARSGANVLTF,TGCGCCAGCAGCTCCTGGGACAGCTCGGCCCGCTCTGGGGCCAACGTCCTGACTTTC
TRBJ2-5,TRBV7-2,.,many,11,CASSSRGTQYF,TGTGCCAGCAGCTCGCGCGGGACCCAGTACTTC
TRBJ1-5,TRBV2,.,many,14,CASSERVQNQPQHF,TGTGCCAGCAGTGAAAGGGTCCAAAATCAGCCCCAGCATTTT
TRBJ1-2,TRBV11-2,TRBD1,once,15,CASSREPGQVYGYTF,TGTGCCAGCAGCCGCGAGCCGGGACAGGTCTATGGCTACACCTTC
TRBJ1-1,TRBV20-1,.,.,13,CSASGGGSTEAFF,TGCAGTGCTAGCGGAGGGGGGAGTACTGAAGCTTTCTTT
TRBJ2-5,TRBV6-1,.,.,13,CASSVVGFETQYF,TGTGCCAGCAGCGTGGTGGGGTTTGAGACCCAGTACTTC
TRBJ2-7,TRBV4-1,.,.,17,CASSPRYGQGSSYEQYF,TGCGCCAGCAGCCCACGGTACGGGCAGGGGAGCTCCTACGAGCAGTACTTC
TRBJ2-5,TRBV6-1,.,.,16,CASSELWDPDEETQYF,TGTGCCAGCAGTGAACTATGGGACCCGGATGAAGAGACCCAGTACTTC
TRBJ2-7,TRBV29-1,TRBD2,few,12,CSVLAGGYEQYF,TGCAGCGTTCTGGCGGGGGGATACGAGCAGTACTTC
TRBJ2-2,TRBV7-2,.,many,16,CASSLGQTLNTGELFF,TGTGCCAGCAGCTTAGGACAGACATTGAACACCGGGGAGCTGTTTTTT
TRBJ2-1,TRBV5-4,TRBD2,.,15,CASSRSGGAYNEQFF,TGTGCCAGCAGCCGAAGCGGGGGGGCTTACAATGAGCAGTTCTTC
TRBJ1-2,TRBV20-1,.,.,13,CSASLTANYGYTF,TGCAGTGCTAGTTTGACCGCTAACTATGGCTACACCTTC
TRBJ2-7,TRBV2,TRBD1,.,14,CASTPRDRIEEQYF,TGTGCCAGCACACCCCGGGACAGGATTGAGGAGCAGTACTTC
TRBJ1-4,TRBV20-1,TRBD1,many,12,CREQGANEKLFF,TGCAGAGAACAGGGGGCTAATGAAAAACTGTTTTTT
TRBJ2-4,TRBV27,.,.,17,CASSTVQGDIAKNIQYF,TGTGCCAGCAGTACCGTCCAGGGAGACATAGCCAAAAACATTCAGTACTTC
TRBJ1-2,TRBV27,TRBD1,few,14,CASRTAGGLDGYTF,TGTGCCAGCAGAACAGCAGGGGGTTTGGATGGCTACACCTTC
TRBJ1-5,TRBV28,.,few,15,CASSLRARASMTQHF,TGTGCCAGCAGTTTAAGGGCAAGAGCATCGATGACCCAGCATTTT